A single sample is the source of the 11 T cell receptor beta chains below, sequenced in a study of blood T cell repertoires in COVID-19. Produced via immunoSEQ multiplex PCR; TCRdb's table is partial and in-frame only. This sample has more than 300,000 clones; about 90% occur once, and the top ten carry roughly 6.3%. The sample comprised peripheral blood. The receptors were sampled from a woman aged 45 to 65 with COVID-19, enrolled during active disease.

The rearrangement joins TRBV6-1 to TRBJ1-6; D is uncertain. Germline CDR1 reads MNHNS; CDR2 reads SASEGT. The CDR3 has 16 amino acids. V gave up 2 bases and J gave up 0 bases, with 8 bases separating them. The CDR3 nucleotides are TGTGCCAGCAGTGAATTGTGGAGCTCCTATAATTCACCCCTCCACTTT. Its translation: CASSELWSSYNSPLHF.

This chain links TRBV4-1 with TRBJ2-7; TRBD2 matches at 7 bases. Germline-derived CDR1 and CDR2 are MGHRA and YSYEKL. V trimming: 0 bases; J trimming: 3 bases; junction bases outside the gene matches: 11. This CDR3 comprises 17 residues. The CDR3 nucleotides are TGCGCCAGCAGCCAAGATCCTCCCGGACTAGGATTCTACGAGCAGTACTTC. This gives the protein CASSQDPPGLGFYEQYF.

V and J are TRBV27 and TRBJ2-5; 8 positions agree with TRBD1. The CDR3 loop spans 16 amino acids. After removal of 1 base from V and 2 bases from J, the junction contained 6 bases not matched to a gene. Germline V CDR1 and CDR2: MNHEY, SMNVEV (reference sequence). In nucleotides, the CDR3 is TGTGCCAGCAGTTTATACCGGGACAGGACGCAAGAGACCCAGTACTTC. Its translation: CASSLYRDRTQETQYF.

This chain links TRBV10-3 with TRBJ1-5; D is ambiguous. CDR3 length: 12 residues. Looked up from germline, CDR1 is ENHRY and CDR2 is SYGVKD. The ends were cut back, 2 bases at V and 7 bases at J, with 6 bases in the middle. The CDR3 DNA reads TGTGCCATCAGTGAGGTCGAGCAGCCCCAGCATTTT. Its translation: CAISEVEQPQHF.

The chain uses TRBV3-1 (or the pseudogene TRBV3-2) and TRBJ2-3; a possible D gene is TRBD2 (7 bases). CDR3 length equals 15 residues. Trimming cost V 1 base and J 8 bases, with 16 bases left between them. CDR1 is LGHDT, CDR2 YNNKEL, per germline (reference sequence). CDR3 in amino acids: CASSQAIAGAATQYF. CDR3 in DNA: TGTGCCAGCAGCCAAGCGATTGCGGGGGCCGCTACGCAGTATTTT.

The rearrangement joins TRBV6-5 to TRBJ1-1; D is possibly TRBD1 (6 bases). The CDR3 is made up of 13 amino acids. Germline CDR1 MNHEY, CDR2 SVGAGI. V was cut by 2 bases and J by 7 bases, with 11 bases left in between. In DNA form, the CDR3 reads TGTGCCAGCAGTTACCCTACAGGGAGTGAAGCTTTCTTT. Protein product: CASSYPTGSEAFF.

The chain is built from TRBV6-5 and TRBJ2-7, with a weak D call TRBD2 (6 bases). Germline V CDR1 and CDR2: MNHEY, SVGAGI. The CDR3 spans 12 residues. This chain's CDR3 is CSRGLLSYEQYF. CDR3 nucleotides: TGTTCACGGGGACTGCTATCCTACGAGCAGTACTTC.

The CDR3 nucleotides read TGCAGCGTTGAAGGCGGGGCGGGAGGGCCCTACGAGCAGTACTTC. It is translated as CSVEGGAGGPYEQYF. The chain carries TRBV29-1 and TRBJ2-7, with 9 bases fitting TRBD2. Germline V gene lookup returns CDR1 SQVTM and CDR2 ANQGSEA. Losses at the gene ends were 1 base for V and 2 bases for J; bases not matched to a gene: 6. The CDR3 sequence is 15 residues long.

CDR3 coding DNA: TGTGCCAGCGGGGGAGCGGGAGTCGGCACAGATACGCAGTATTTT. Its protein product is CASGGAGVGTDTQYF. This sequence joins TRBV6-6 and TRBJ2-3; 8 bases line up with TRBD2. This CDR3 is built from 15 residues. Per germline, CDR1 MNHNY and CDR2 SVGAGI (reference sequence). V trimming: 8 bases; J trimming: 1 base; junction bases outside the gene matches: 8.

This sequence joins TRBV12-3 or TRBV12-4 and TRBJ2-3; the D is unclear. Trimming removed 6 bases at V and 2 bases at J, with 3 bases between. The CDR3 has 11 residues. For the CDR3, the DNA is TGTGCCAGCAGCAACACAGATACGCAGTATTTT. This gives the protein CASSNTDTQYF.

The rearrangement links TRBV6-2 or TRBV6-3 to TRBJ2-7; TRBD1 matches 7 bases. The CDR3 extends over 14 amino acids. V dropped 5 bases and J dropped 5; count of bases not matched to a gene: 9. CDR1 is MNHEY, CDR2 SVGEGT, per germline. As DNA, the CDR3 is TGTGCCAGCAGTCGGACAGGCCCAGTGAACGAGCAGTACTTC. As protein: CASSRTGPVNEQYF.